Shown below are 10 T cell receptor beta chains from a single sample sequenced in a study of blood T cell repertoires in COVID-19. Sequencing was performed with immunoSEQ multiplex PCR; in TCRdb, only in-frame clones are kept and a portion is missing. The table shows some 260,000 clones, with about four fifths occurring only once. The sequenced sample was peripheral blood. These receptor sequences come from a man older than 75 with acute or convalescent COVID-19.

The table lists this clone with a count of one. This chain links TRBV7-2 with TRBJ1-1; 7 bases agree with TRBD1. CDR1 and CDR2 (germline): SGHTA, FQGNSA. Trimming took 2 bases from V and 5 from J; bases not matched to a gene: 2. The CDR3 has 13 amino acids. Here the CDR3 reads CASSLSQGTEAFF. The DNA of the CDR3 is TGTGCCAGCAGCTTATCACAGGGGACTGAAGCTTTCTTT.

Here the CDR3 DNA reads TGTGCCATCAGTGATTGGGGCGGGGGCCCCCCTTACTACGAGCAGTACTTC. This sequence encodes CAISDWGGGPPYYEQYF. V is TRBV10-3 and J is TRBJ2-7; a possible D gene is TRBD2 (7 bases). This CDR3 region has 17 residues. CDR1 is ENHRY, CDR2 SYGVKD, per germline. V was shortened by 3 bases and J by 3 bases, with 21 bases between the two germline ends.

The V and J genes are TRBV19 and TRBJ1-2; the D is unclear. V was shortened by 8 bases and J by 8 bases, with 15 bases between the two germline ends. CDR3 size: 12 residues. Germline values: CDR1 LNHDA, CDR2 SQIVND (reference sequence). The CDR3 loop reads CASARTAEGYTF. CDR3 DNA: TGTGCCAGTGCCCGGACTGCTGAGGGCTACACCTTC.

The chain carries TRBV2 and TRBJ1-2, with a possible D match to TRBD1 (6 bases). Trimming pared 1 base from V and 10 bases from J, leaving 7 bases between. This CDR3 is built from 11 residues. Germline loops: CDR1 SNHLY, CDR2 FYNNEI. The CDR3 DNA reads as TGTGCCAGCAGTGAAGGGACAGCCTACACCTTC. Protein sequence: CASSEGTAYTF.

This rearrangement joins TRBV18 to TRBJ2-4; D possibly corresponds to TRBD1 (5 bases). CDR1 is KGHSH, CDR2 LQKENI, per germline. Trimming pared 3 bases from V and 4 bases from J, leaving 7 bases between. The CDR3 covers 13 residues. The CDR3 here is CASSPAGKNIQYF. As DNA, the CDR3 is TGTGCCAGCTCACCGGCAGGGAAAAACATTCAGTACTTC.

This chain uses TRBV5-1 with TRBJ2-1, with TRBD2 matching 7 bases. J gave up 0 bases and V 3 bases, and 6 bases lay outside the gene matches. The germline gives CDR1 SGHRS, CDR2 YFSETQ. This CDR3 is built from 16 residues. The CDR3 sequence: CASSSVGGNSYNEQFF. The CDR3 region has the DNA TGCGCCAGCAGCTCGGTCGGGGGGAACTCCTACAATGAGCAGTTCTTC.

This clone was seen only a few times. The chain couples TRBV6-5 to TRBJ1-6; maybe TRBD1 (6 bases). With 2 bases removed from V and 9 bases from J, the gap between germline ends came to 17 bases. CDR1 MNHEY and CDR2 SVGAGI come from the germline V gene. There are 16 residues in the CDR3. CDR3 loop: CASSYGRGARGSPLHF. CDR3 in DNA: TGTGCCAGCAGTTACGGGCGGGGGGCGCGGGGTTCACCCCTCCACTTT.

This clone was observed a handful of times. The chain joins TRBV24-1 to TRBJ1-2; D perhaps matches TRBD1 (6 bases). The CDR3 loop spans 15 amino acids. Trimming took off 4 bases at V and 0 bases at J, with 11 bases between the two ends. Per the germline V gene, CDR1 is KGHDR and CDR2 is SFDVKD. The CDR3 DNA reads TGTGCCACCAGTGAAACAGGGAGCCCTAACTATGGCTACACCTTC. Its protein product is CATSETGSPNYGYTF.

The chain couples TRBV18 to TRBJ2-7, with 7 positions matching TRBD2. There are 12 residues in the CDR3. V shed 0 bases and J 10 bases; nucleotides not matched to a gene: 3. Germline CDR1 KGHSH, CDR2 LQKENI. The CDR3 DNA sequence: TGTGCCAGCTCACCACCGGGGGGGGGACAGTACTTC. Its translation: CASSPPGGGQYF. The full variable domain, in which reference TRBV18 and TRBJ2-7 provide the parts outside the CDR3, is NAGVMQNPRHLVRRRGQEARLRCSPMKGHSHVYWYRQLPEEGLKFMVYLQKENIIDESGMPKERFSAEFPKEGPSILRIQQVVRGDSAAYFCASSPPGGGQYFGPGTRLTVT.

The rearrangement joins TRBV28 to TRBJ1-3; D unclear. The CDR3 runs to 16 residues. CDR1 MDHEN and CDR2 SYDVKM come from the germline V gene. Trimming shortened V by 3 bases and J by 4 bases, and 16 bases separated the two germline ends. CDR3 residues: CASSFGGRVGGNTIYF. CDR3 DNA sequence: TGTGCCAGCAGTTTTGGAGGGAGAGTTGGCGGAAACACCATATATTTT.